The 16 T cell receptor beta chains given below trace back to one sample, sequenced in a study of identical twins. TCRdb analysed the 5' RACE reads with MiXCR anew, one entry per CDR3 protein. The table includes about 220,000 distinct CDR3 sequences, 6.5% to 8.5% detected once. The data were also submitted as part of a second study, on yellow fever vaccine responses in identical twins.

The sample was memory (CD45RO+) T cells sorted from blood. These receptors were collected from a young woman in good health.

Many counts were recorded for this clonotype. This chain joins TRBV11-2 and TRBJ2-1; weak D call: TRBD1 (5 bases). The CDR3 has 14 residues. Germline V CDR1 and CDR2: SGHAT, FQNNGV. V shed 5 bases and J shed 10 bases, with 18 bases lying between them. The CDR3 loop reads CASSPSSAGREQFF. The CDR3 nucleotides read TGTGCCAGCAGCCCCTCCTCGGCAGGGCGCGAGCAGTTCTTC.

This clonotype was seen a handful of times. The rearrangement uses TRBV5-1 and TRBJ2-1; D not certain. Germline V gene lookup returns CDR1 SGHRS and CDR2 YFSETQ. Between the trimmed V and J ends, which lost 1 base and 9 bases, there was a span of 11 bases. This CDR3 has 13 amino acids. CDR3 sequence (DNA): TGCGCCAGCAGCTTGAACCAGGTGGGTGAGCAGTTCTTC. Translated, it gives CASSLNQVGEQFF.

This clonotype was counted a few times. CDR3: CAISEPGLAGADTQYF. The DNA for the CDR3 is TGTGCCATCAGTGAGCCGGGACTAGCGGGAGCGGATACGCAGTATTTT. The V call is TRBV10-3, the J call TRBJ2-3, with 14 positions matching TRBD2. The germline V gene has CDR1 ENHRY and CDR2 SYGVKD. V lost 2 bases, J lost 6 bases, and 4 bases stayed unmatched. This CDR3 spans 16 amino acids.

This clonotype was found a few times. The chain combines TRBV6-1 with TRBJ1-4, with D hard to call. The CDR3 is 11 amino acids. The V end was cut by 6 bases, the J end by 7 bases, with 6 bases between. CDR1 is MNHNS and CDR2 is SASEGT in the germline V gene. In DNA form, the CDR3 reads TGTGCCAGCAGGGCAGGTGAAAAACTGTTTTTT. It translates to CASRAGEKLFF.

The sample holds many counts of this clonotype. The chain joins TRBV20-1 to TRBJ2-3; TRBD2 matches at 11 bases. The CDR3 sequence is 14 residues long. After removal of 6 bases from V and 7 bases from J, the junction contained 9 bases not matched to a gene. Germline CDR1 DFQATT, CDR2 SNEGSKA (reference sequence). The CDR3 coding sequence is TGCAGTGCCCCAGGGACTAGCGGAACGAATACGCAGTATTTT. Protein sequence: CSAPGTSGTNTQYF.

This clonotype was detected many times. The chain recombines TRBV10-3 with TRBJ2-2; the match to TRBD1 covers 8 bases. V lost 5 bases, J lost 3 bases, and 2 bases stayed unmatched. The CDR3 sequence is 14 residues long. Looked up from germline, CDR1 is ENHRY and CDR2 is SYGVKD. The CDR3 DNA follows: TGTGCCATCAGTCCGGACAGGGACACCGGGGAGCTGTTTTTT. Translated, it gives CAISPDRDTGELFF.

This clonotype was found many times. This chain links TRBV12-3 or TRBV12-4 with TRBJ1-1; D ambiguous. The CDR3 has 14 residues. V was clipped by 1 base and J by 5 bases, with 11 bases between them. CDR3 sequence: CASSLGGGRTEAFF. CDR3 nucleotide sequence: TGTGCCAGCAGTTTAGGTGGTGGGCGGACTGAAGCTTTCTTT.

This clonotype was counted many times. V gene TRBV7-2 combines with J gene TRBJ2-7; D possibly corresponds to TRBD1 (6 bases). V gave up 2 bases and J gave up 3 bases, with 14 bases separating them. In germline, CDR1 is SGHTA, CDR2 FQGNSA. The CDR3 extends over 15 amino acids. CDR3: CASSLRLDSDYEQYF. CDR3 in DNA: TGTGCCAGCAGCTTAAGATTGGACAGTGACTACGAGCAGTACTTC.

The chain combines TRBV28 with TRBJ2-7, with D unclear. V was cut by 5 bases and J by 3 bases, with 11 bases left in between. Germline V gives CDR1 MDHEN, CDR2 SYDVKM. The CDR3 is 13 residues long. The CDR3, as DNA: TGTGCCAGCAGTATAGGACCCCTCTACGAGCAGTACTTC. Translation gives CASSIGPLYEQYF.

There are a few counts of this clonotype. The chain recombines TRBV19 with TRBJ2-1; 10 bases line up with TRBD1. CDR3 size: 17 residues. Looked up from germline, CDR1 is LNHDA and CDR2 is SQIVND (reference sequence). The trim removed 0 bases at V and 8 bases at J, leaving 10 bases unmatched. For the CDR3, the DNA is TGTGCCAGTAGTATAGATTGGGGGGGGACAGGGGCGGATGAGCAGTTCTTC. Translated: CASSIDWGGTGADEQFF.

This clonotype has ten or more counts. This chain uses TRBV29-1 with TRBJ2-2; TRBD1 aligns across 9 bases. V lost 5 bases to trimming and J lost 6 bases; unmatched junction nucleotides: 4. Germline V lookup: CDR1 SQVTM, CDR2 ANQGSEA. The CDR3 totals 13 residues. CDR3 sequence reads: CSVRTGVAGELFF. CDR3 DNA: TGCAGCGTTAGGACAGGGGTCGCCGGGGAGCTGTTTTTT.

This rearrangement joins TRBV4-2 to TRBJ2-7; the D gene is possibly TRBD1 (6 bases). CDR1 is LGHNA and CDR2 is YNFKEQ in the germline V gene. There are 16 residues in the CDR3. The V and J ends lost 1 base and 2 bases respectively, with 15 bases between them. The CDR3 DNA follows: TGTGCCAGCAGCCAAGGCTTGACGGGACAAACCTACGAGCAGTACTTC. Translation gives CASSQGLTGQTYEQYF.

The chain has TRBV3-1 and TRBJ1-5; D not certain. The V end lost 0 bases, the J end lost 6 bases, and 6 bases lay between the germline ends. Per the germline V gene, CDR1 is LGHDT and CDR2 is YNNKEL (reference sequence). The CDR3 covers 13 residues. CDR3 DNA: TGTGCCAGCAGCCAAGATCATAGTCAGCCCCAGCATTTT. This encodes CASSQDHSQPQHF.

The chain has TRBV5-7 and TRBJ2-5, with D possibly being TRBD1 (6 bases). TRBV5-7 is an ORF, with its function uncertain. This CDR3 has 17 residues. Trimming shortened V by 0 bases and J by 5 bases, and 20 bases separated the two germline ends. CDR3 DNA sequence: TGTGCCAGCAGCTTGGATGGGGGCCCGGCCGGGTTTGAGACCCAGTACTTC. This translates into CASSLDGGPAGFETQYF.

This clonotype has at least ten counts. The J gene is TRBJ1-5, the V gene TRBV27; D not resolved. The CDR3 has 12 residues. V lost 4 bases to trimming and J lost 7 bases, with 8 bases between them. Germline V gene sequence: CDR1 MNHEY, CDR2 SMNVEV (reference sequence). In DNA, the CDR3 is TGTGCCAGCAGTTCCACCCCCCAGCCCCAGCATTTT. This encodes CASSSTPQPQHF.

The CDR3 nucleotides read TGTGCCAGCAGTCTCAGCCTCGCCGCCGGTGGGGTTTCACCCCTCCACTTT. Residues: CASSLSLAAGGVSPLHF. This chain links TRBV28 with TRBJ1-6; D unresolved. The CDR3 covers 17 residues. V was clipped by 5 bases and J by 9 bases, with 23 bases between them. Germline assignment: CDR1 MDHEN and CDR2 SYDVKM.